This entry lists 16 T cell receptor beta chains sequenced from one sample in a study of spatial heterogeneity in lung cancer. The time point here: blood at routine non-recurrence follow-up after resection. Using its own MiXCR run on the 5' RACE reads, TCRdb lists one record per CDR3 protein. The top ten hold less than 25% of the sample, which has tens of thousands of distinct CDR3 sequences, roughly a fifth seen once. Sequencing was performed on PBMCs, taken at follow-up. The source is a male donor with early-stage non-small cell lung cancer.

The chain carries TRBV20-1 and TRBJ1-1; D is ambiguous. The CDR3 length is 13 residues. From germline, CDR1 is DFQATT and CDR2 SNEGSKA (reference sequence). Trimming took off 6 bases at V and 1 base at J, with 12 bases between the two ends. The CDR3 loop reads CSAALGRNTEAFF. CDR3 sequence (DNA): TGCAGTGCGGCCCTAGGGCGGAACACTGAAGCTTTCTTT.

This clonotype was detected a few times. J is TRBJ1-3 and V is TRBV3-1, with D maybe TRBD1 (6 bases). This CDR3 has 16 amino acids. V lost 1 base, J lost 0 bases, and 10 bases lay in between. Looked up from germline, CDR1 is LGHDT and CDR2 is YNNKEL (reference sequence). CDR3 amino acids: CASSQGTAASGNTIYF. The CDR3 region has the DNA TGTGCCAGCAGCCAAGGGACAGCAGCCTCTGGAAACACCATATATTTT.

In DNA form, the CDR3 reads TGTGCCAGCAGCTCCGAGGGCTACGAGCAGTACGTC. This sequence encodes CASSSEGYEQYV. The chain uses TRBV7-8 and TRBJ2-7, with D maybe TRBD2 (5 bases). V lost 4 bases and J 3 bases, leaving 7 bases between the germline ends. Germline CDR1 SGHVS, CDR2 FQNEAQ. This CDR3 is 12 amino acids long.

This clonotype was observed a handful of times. V and J are TRBV30 and TRBJ2-5, with TRBD2 as a possible D gene (6 bases). Germline V gene sequence: CDR1 GTSNPN, CDR2 SVGIG (reference sequence). V lost 3 bases, J lost 5 bases, and 22 bases lay in between. The CDR3 is 16 amino acids. For the CDR3, the DNA is TGTGCCTGGAGAGATTCGGGACGCAGGAGCGGGGAGACCCAGTACTTC. Translated: CAWRDSGRRSGETQYF.

The chain recombines TRBV3-1 with TRBJ1-1, with D unclear. Germline V gene data show CDR1 as LGHDT and CDR2 as YNNKEL (reference sequence). The length of the CDR3 is 14 residues. V was cut by 5 bases and J by 1 base, with 11 bases left in between. The CDR3: CASSSSAANTEAFF. The CDR3 DNA reads as TGTGCCAGCAGCTCCTCGGCGGCGAACACTGAAGCTTTCTTT. The full variable domain, its missing parts supplied by reference TRBV3-1 and TRBJ1-1, is DTAVSQTPKYLVTQMGNDKSIKCEQNLGHDTMYWYKQDSKKFLKIMFSYNNKELIINETVPNRFSPKSPDKAHLNLHINSLELGDSAVYFCASSSSAANTEAFFGQGTRLTVV.

This clonotype appeared a single time. V and J are TRBV7-6 and TRBJ1-3, with D perhaps TRBD1 (5 bases). Germline V lookup: CDR1 SGHVS, CDR2 FNYEAQ. The CDR3 spans 16 residues. V shed 1 base and J shed 4 bases, with 14 bases lying between them. CDR3 protein: CASSLDQGFAGNTIYF. The CDR3 bases are TGTGCCAGCAGCTTAGATCAGGGCTTTGCCGGAAACACCATATATTTT.

The chain carries TRBV24-1 and TRBJ2-1, with D unresolved. The CDR3 extends over 12 amino acids. The germline V gene has CDR1 KGHDR and CDR2 SFDVKD. The germline V and J ends were trimmed by 4 bases and 6 bases, with 6 bases remaining between them. The CDR3 region is CATSENSNEQFF. CDR3 DNA sequence: TGTGCCACCAGTGAGAACAGCAATGAGCAGTTCTTC.

In its sample, this clonotype was seen once. The chain employs TRBV7-2 and TRBJ2-5; tentatively, D is TRBD1 (6 bases). Germline assignment: CDR1 SGHTA and CDR2 FQGNSA. The CDR3 totals 14 residues. Trimming took off 5 bases at V and 5 bases at J, with 15 bases between the two ends. The CDR3 region has the DNA TGTGCCAGCAGCCGGGGACACGGAGAGGAGACCCAGTACTTC. Translating gives CASSRGHGEETQYF.

The V call is TRBV12-5, the J call TRBJ1-2; TRBD1 matches 7 bases. V trimming: 3 bases; J trimming: 4 bases; junction bases outside the gene matches: 5. The CDR3 runs to 14 residues. Germline-derived CDR1 and CDR2 are LGHNT and FRNRAP. The CDR3 DNA reads as TGTGCTAGTGGTTTAGGACAGGCCCCCTATGGCTACACCTTC. It yields the protein CASGLGQAPYGYTF.

This clonotype came up many times. The rearrangement joins TRBV5-6 to TRBJ2-7; D may be TRBD2 (6 bases). The V end lost 0 bases, the J end lost 6 bases, and 10 bases lay between the germline ends. The CDR3 extends over 13 amino acids. CDR1 is SGHDT, CDR2 YYEEEE, per germline. CDR3 sequence reads: CASSLVRGGEQYV. The DNA for the CDR3 is TGTGCCAGCAGCTTGGTTAGGGGAGGCGAGCAGTACGTC.

This clonotype was seen once. This rearrangement joins TRBV6-2 or TRBV6-3 to TRBJ2-5; no reliable D call. V was clipped by 3 bases and J by 2 bases, with 7 bases between them. Germline values: CDR1 MNHEY, CDR2 SVGEGT. This CDR3 spans 13 amino acids. CDR3 loop: CASSYVSQETQYF. DNA of the CDR3: TGTGCCAGCAGTTATGTGAGTCAAGAGACCCAGTACTTC.

CDR3 bases: TGTGCCAGCAGTGAATCGGGTATCACAGATACGCAGTATTTT. Its translation: CASSESGITDTQYF. J is TRBJ2-3 and V is TRBV2; D unclear. The germline V gene encodes CDR1 SNHLY and CDR2 FYNNEI. This CDR3 is built from 14 residues. The V end lost 2 bases, the J end lost 2 bases, and 8 bases lay between the germline ends.

This clonotype was found a few times. The CDR3 coding sequence is TGTGCCAGCAGCTTAGCGCTACTGGAGGGAACTGGTTCCAATGAGCAGTTCTTC. Its translation: CASSLALLEGTGSNEQFF. The J gene is TRBJ2-1, the V gene TRBV7-2; D possibly corresponds to TRBD2 (6 bases). Germline V lookup: CDR1 SGHTA, CDR2 FQGNSA. The CDR3 is 18 amino acids. The V gene lost 0 bases and the J gene lost 6 bases, with 21 bases spanning the gap. Together with reference TRBV7-2 and TRBJ2-1, the CDR3 gives the full variable domain: GAGVSQSPSNKVTEKGKDVELRCDPISGHTALYWYRQSLGQGLEFLIYFQGNSAPDKSGLPSDRFSAERTGGSVSTLTIQRTQQEDSAVYLCASSLALLEGTGSNEQFFGPGTRLTVL.

This clonotype was seen ten or more times. The rearrangement uses TRBV7-2 and TRBJ1-2; 7 nucleotides match TRBD1. CDR3 length: 13 amino acids. After removal of 5 bases from V and 4 bases from J, the junction contained 4 bases not matched to a gene. Germline V CDR1 and CDR2: SGHTA, FQGNSA. This CDR3 is CASSPGQIYGYTF. Here the CDR3 DNA reads TGTGCCAGCAGCCCGGGACAGATCTATGGCTACACCTTC.

The chain has TRBV9 and TRBJ2-7; 7 nucleotides align to TRBD1. The CDR3 extends over 15 amino acids. CDR1 is SGDLS and CDR2 is YYNGEE in the germline V gene. After removal of 3 bases from V and 5 bases from J, the junction contained 11 bases not matched to a gene. CDR3 protein: CASSAQTTGTHEQYF. DNA of the CDR3: TGTGCCAGCAGCGCCCAGACGACAGGGACCCACGAGCAGTACTTC.

The V and J genes are TRBV7-9 and TRBJ1-1; 7 bases align to TRBD1. Germline loops: CDR1 SEHNR, CDR2 FQNEAQ (reference sequence). The CDR3 runs 15 residues. Trimming took 5 bases from V and 4 from J; bases not matched to a gene: 10. The CDR3 loop is CASSQGGHLVTEAFF. In DNA form, the CDR3 reads TGTGCCAGCAGCCAGGGGGGCCACCTGGTCACTGAAGCTTTCTTT.